Here is one TCR beta chain with its context. Its cognate antigen is unknown. These data originate in a study of CD8+CD57+ T cells in acquired aplastic anemia. Overall study findings and caveats: Patients were compared with controls for CD8+ Simpson's diversity, and no significant difference emerged.

It was genomic DNA that served as the template for profiling TCR beta VDJ and CDR3. TCRdb called the reads again in MiXCR, with one record for every CDR3 protein. The table has roughly 180,000 distinct CDR3 sequences, 63% seen once. Patients included in sequencing had previously demonstrated CD8+CD57+ cell expansion by flow cytometry. There were no patients without severe acquired aplastic anemia. The CDR3 is made up of 15 amino acids. Trimming took 1 base from V and 0 from J, leaving 9 bases between them. The receptor comes from a human donor with aplastic anemia. The chain has TRBV12-3 or TRBV12-4 and TRBJ1-1; D is unclear. The sequenced sample consisted of sorted CD4+, CD8+, or CD8+CD57+ T cells (not recorded which) from PBMCs. The CDR3 DNA reads TGTGCCAGCAGTTTAGGGGCGTATATGAACACTGAAGCTTTCTTT. This translates into CASSLGAYMNTEAFF.